This T cell receptor (beta chain) is from a study of CD4 T cells in relation to SARS-CoV-2 and coronaviruses (dated by TCRdb to about 2021). Turning to the overall study: In the ViraFEST assay, PBMCs were cultured with antigen for about 9 days, after which TCR beta CDR3s were sequenced to identify clonal expansions specific to the antigen. The Adaptive Biotechnologies TCR-sequencing kit was used to sequence samples from a few pre-COVID donors and the naive versus memory experiments, while other data came from Illumina-based sequencing. Shared crossreactive spike epitopes were mapped to their HLA restriction using patient-derived lymphoblastoid cell lines. Among the roughly twelve convalescent patients, 8 males and 4 females were included, and two of the subjects were Hispanic. The study assessed, at the TCR clonotype level, memory CD4+ T cell crossreactivity between SARS-CoV-2 and common cold coronavirus spike proteins. A different, Illumina-based TCR-beta assay was used to sequence expansion assays from other donors in the study. Across all 12 patients in the convalescent cohort, the median age was around 40 years, with a range of about 20 to 80 years.

From a lookup of the germline V gene, CDR1 and CDR2 are SQVTM and ANQGSEA. From the cysteine through the phenylalanine, the CDR3 covers 11 amino acids. The DNA shown is the 33-base CDR3, in frame from base 1. V and J lose 6 bases and 5 bases, and a span of 10 bases separates them. Survey-level immunoSEQ TCR-beta sequencing was performed on DNA from CEF-cultured naive and memory CD4+ T cells. Regarding the original processing steps: During preprocessing, nonproductive sequences were removed, along with CDR3s that did not begin with C, did not end with F or W, or were shorter than 7 amino acids. Antigen-specific clonotypes were called with the MANAFEST web app, based on expansion relative to reference and other culture wells. A clone was considered positive if the clone showed significant expansion compared with the reference culture in 2 of 3 replicate wells at an FDR below 0.05. For a clone to be considered positive, significant expansion relative to all other tandem wells and an odds ratio above 5 were also required. Cultured and uncultured naive and memory CD4+ repertoires were searched for previously identified spike- and CEF-reactive CDR3s. After three terminal residues were trimmed from each end, CDR3 homology was quantified as pairwise Levenshtein distance using the stringdist R package. Here the immuneACCESS table is served through TCRdb, limited to in-frame sequences with V and J called. Missing clones are a known gap in these copies; in checked studies unresolved V genes cover under half, and the rest lacks a known reason. V and J calls plus clone size are reproduced from that table; the DNA served to infer D and trimming. The sample table shows tens of thousands of clones, and over 65% are seen once. The ten top clones hold less than 3% of the sample.

What the work shows at the level of the full study, not this receptor alone: Since the crossreactivity analysis centred on spike protein, crossreactivity against other viral proteins was not assessed. Naive versus memory sequencing indicated the assay detects memory recall responses rather than primary responses primed during culture. About 65% of donors had memory CD4+ clonotypes that crossrecognized SARS-CoV-2 and at least one common cold coronavirus spike. Crossreactive clones showed significantly weaker SARS-CoV-2-driven expansion than monoreactive clones, consistent with antigenic imprinting. Pre-pandemic and post-infection samples were not both contributed by any donor, so tracing of the source of pre-existing responses was limited. The study was constrained by small numbers of patients and of tested TCRs.

Worth noting for this clone: Its antigen is not yet known. No much larger clone is present one base from it, and per-base qualities are unavailable.

To separate naive from memory CD4+ T cells, cryopreserved PBMCs first underwent CD4 enrichment and then EasySep naive CD4+ T cell enrichment. Sorted naive or memory CD4+ T cells (about 99,000) were cultured 1:1 with T cell-depleted PBMCs and CEF peptides for over eight days. In general, triplicate replicate wells were used for every peptide culture condition. PBMCs were isolated from leukapheresis product or whole blood by Ficoll-Paque PLUS gradient centrifugation. PBMCs were either cryopreserved at -140°C or used fresh in the expansion assay. The QIAamp Micro DNA Kit was used to extract genomic DNA from the CD4+ T cells.

This clonotype was sampled from an adult with COVID-19. The V and J genes are TRBV29-1 and TRBJ1-1; the D segment could be TRBD1, given 6 matching bases. The sequenced sample consisted of memory CD4+ T cells from PBMCs, cultured in vitro. The sample's cell subset or site label, in plain terms: memory (non-naive) CD4+ T cells. This receptor has the CDR3 CSVYRATEAFF. The nucleotides read TGCAGCGTCTACAGGGCTACTGAAGCTTTCTTT.